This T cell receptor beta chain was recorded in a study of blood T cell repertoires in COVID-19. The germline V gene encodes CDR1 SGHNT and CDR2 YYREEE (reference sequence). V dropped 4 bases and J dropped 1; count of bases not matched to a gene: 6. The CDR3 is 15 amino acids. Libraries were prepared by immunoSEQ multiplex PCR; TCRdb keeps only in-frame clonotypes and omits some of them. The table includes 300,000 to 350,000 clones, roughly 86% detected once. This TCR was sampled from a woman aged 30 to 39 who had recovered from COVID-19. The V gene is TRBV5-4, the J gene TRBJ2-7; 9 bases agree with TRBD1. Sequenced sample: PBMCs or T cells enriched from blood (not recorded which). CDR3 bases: TGTGCCAGCAGCCGGGACAGGGTTAATTCCTACGAGCAGTACTTC. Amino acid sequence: CASSRDRVNSYEQYF.